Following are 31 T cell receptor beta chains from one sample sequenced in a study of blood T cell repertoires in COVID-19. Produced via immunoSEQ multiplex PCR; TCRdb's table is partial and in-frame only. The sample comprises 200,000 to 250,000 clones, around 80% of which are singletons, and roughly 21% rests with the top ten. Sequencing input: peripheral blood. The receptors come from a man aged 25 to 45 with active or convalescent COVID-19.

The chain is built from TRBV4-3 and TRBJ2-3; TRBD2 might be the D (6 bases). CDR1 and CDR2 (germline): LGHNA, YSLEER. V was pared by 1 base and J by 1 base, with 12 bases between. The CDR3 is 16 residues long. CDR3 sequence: CASSQGPGSGTDTQYF. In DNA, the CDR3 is TGCGCCAGCAGCCAAGGACCCGGGAGTGGCACAGATACGCAGTATTTT.

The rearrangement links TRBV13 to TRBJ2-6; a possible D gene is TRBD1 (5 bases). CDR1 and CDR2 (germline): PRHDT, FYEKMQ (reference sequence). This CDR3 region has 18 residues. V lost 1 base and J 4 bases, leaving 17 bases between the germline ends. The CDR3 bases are TGTGCCAGCAGCTTAGCGGGCCGACAGAGCCCCGGGGCCAACGTCCTGACTTTC. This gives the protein CASSLAGRQSPGANVLTF.

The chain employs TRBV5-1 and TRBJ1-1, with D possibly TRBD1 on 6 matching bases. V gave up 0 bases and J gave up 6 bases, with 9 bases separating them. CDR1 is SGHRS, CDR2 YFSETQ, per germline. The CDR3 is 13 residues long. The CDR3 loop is CASSLEGTPEAFF. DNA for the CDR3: TGCGCCAGCAGCTTGGAGGGGACACCTGAAGCTTTCTTT.

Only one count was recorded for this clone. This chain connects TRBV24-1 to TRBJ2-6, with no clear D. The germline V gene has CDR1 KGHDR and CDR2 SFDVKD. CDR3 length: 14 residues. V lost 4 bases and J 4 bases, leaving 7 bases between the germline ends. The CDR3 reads CATSESQGANVLTF. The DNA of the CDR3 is TGTGCCACCAGTGAATCACAGGGGGCCAACGTCCTGACTTTC.

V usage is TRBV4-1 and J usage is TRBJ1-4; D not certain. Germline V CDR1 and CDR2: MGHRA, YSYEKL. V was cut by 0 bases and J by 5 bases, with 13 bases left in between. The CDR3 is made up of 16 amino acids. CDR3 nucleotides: TGCGCCAGCAGCCAAGAGACCCGGGTAGAAAATGAAAAACTGTTTTTT. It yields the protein CASSQETRVENEKLFF.

The CDR3 DNA is TGTGCCAGCAATTCAGGGTACGGCTTTGGCTACACCTTC. Translation: CASNSGYGFGYTF. The chain couples TRBV6-5 to TRBJ1-2, with D possibly matching TRBD1 (5 bases). There are 13 residues in the CDR3. Germline V gene lookup returns CDR1 MNHEY and CDR2 SVGAGI. The V and J ends lost 7 bases and 7 bases respectively, with 16 bases between them.

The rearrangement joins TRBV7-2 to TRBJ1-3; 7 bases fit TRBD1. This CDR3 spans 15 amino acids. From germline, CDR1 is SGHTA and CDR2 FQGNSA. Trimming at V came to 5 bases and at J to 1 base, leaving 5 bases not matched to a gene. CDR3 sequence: CASSTPGGSGNTIYF. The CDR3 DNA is TGTGCCAGCAGCACCCCAGGGGGGTCTGGAAACACCATATATTTT.

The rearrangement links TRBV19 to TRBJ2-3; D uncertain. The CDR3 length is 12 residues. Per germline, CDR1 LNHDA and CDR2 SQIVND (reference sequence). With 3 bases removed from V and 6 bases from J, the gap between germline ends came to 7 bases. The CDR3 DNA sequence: TGTGCCAGTAGTATTCCATCCGATACGCAGTATTTT. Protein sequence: CASSIPSDTQYF.

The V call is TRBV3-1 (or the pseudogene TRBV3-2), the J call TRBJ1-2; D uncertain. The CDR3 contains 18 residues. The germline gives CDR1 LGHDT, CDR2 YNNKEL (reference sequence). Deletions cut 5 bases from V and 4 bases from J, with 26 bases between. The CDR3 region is CASSSQHRTWYSGYGYTF. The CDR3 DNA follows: TGTGCCAGCAGCTCCCAACACCGGACGTGGTACAGCGGCTATGGCTACACCTTC.

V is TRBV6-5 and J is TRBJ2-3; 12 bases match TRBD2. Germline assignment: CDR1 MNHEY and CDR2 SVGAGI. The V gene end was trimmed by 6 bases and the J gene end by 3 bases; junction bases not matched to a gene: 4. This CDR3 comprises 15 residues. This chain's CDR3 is CASSRLAGATDTQYF. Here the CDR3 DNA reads TGTGCCAGCAGCAGACTAGCGGGGGCGACAGATACGCAGTATTTT.

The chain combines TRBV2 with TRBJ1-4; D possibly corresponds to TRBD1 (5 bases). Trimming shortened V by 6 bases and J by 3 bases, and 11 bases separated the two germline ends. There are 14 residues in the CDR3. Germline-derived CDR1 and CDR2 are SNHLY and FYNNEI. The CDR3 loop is CASSPTEANEKLFF. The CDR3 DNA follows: TGTGCCAGCAGCCCGACAGAAGCTAATGAAAAACTGTTTTTT.

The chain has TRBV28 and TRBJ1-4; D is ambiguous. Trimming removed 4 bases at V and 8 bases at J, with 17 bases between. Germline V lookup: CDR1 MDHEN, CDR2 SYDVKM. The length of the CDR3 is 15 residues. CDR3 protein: CASSSPGRGGEKLFF. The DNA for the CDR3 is TGTGCCAGCAGTTCCCCGGGCAGAGGAGGAGAAAAACTGTTTTTT.

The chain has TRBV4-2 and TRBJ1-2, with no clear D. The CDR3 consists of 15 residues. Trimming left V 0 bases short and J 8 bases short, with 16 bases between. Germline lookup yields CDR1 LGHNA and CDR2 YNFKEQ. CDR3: CASSQDSTGFSGYTF. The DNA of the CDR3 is TGTGCCAGCAGCCAAGATTCGACGGGGTTCAGCGGCTACACCTTC.

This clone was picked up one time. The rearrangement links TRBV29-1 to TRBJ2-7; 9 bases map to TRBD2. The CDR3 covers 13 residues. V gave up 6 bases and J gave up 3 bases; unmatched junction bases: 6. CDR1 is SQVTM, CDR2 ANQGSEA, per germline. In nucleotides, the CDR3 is TGCAGCGTCCGAGGACTAGCGATCTACGAGCAGTACTTC. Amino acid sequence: CSVRGLAIYEQYF.

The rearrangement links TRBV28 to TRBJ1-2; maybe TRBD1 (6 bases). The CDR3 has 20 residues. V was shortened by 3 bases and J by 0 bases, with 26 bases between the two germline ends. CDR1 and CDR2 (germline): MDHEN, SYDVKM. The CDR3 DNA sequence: TGTGCCAGCAGTTTTCGCCCCCTTTTGGTAGGGGGGGCCTCTAACTATGGCTACACCTTC. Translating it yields CASSFRPLLVGGASNYGYTF.

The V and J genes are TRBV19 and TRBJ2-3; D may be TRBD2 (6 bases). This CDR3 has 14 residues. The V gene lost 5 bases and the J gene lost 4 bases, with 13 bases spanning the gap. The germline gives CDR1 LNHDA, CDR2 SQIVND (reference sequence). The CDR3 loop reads CASSANGGADTQYF. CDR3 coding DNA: TGTGCCAGTAGTGCGAACGGAGGGGCAGATACGCAGTATTTT.

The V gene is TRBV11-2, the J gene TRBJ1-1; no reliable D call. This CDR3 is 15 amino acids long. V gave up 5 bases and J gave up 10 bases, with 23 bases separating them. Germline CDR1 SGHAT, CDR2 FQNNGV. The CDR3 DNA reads TGTGCCAGCAGCGCCTCCACCACTCAAGTGCGTCCAGCTTTCTTT. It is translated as CASSASTTQVRPAFF.

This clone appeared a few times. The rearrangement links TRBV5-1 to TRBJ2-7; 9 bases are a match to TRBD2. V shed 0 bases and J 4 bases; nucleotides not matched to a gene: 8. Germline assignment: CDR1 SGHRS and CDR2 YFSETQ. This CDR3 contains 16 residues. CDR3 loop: CASSLGGGRASYEQYF. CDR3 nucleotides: TGCGCCAGCAGCTTGGGCGGCGGGAGGGCCTCGTACGAGCAGTACTTC.

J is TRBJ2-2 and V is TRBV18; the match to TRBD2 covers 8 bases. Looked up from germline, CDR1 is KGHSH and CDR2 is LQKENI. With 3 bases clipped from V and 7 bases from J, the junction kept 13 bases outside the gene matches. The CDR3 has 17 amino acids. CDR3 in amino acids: CASSPLGAGDKDGELFF. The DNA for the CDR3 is TGTGCCAGCTCACCTCTGGGAGCGGGAGATAAGGACGGGGAGCTGTTTTTT.

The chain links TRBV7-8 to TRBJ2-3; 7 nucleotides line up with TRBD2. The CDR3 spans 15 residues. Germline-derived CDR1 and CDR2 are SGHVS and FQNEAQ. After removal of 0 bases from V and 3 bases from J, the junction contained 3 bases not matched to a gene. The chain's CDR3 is CASSLAGGSTDTQYF. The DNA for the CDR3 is TGTGCCAGCAGCTTAGCGGGGGGGTCGACAGATACGCAGTATTTT.

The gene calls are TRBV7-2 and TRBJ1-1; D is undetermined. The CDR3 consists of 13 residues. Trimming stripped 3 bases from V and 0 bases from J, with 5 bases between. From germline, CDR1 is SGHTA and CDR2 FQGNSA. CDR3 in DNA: TGTGCCAGCAGCTTTGCGGTGAACACTGAAGCTTTCTTT. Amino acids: CASSFAVNTEAFF.

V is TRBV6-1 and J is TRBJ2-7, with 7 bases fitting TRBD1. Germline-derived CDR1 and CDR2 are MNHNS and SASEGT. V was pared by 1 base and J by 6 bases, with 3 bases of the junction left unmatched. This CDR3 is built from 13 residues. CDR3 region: CASSEVGGAEQYF. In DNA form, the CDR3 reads TGTGCCAGCAGTGAAGTAGGGGGCGCCGAGCAGTACTTC.

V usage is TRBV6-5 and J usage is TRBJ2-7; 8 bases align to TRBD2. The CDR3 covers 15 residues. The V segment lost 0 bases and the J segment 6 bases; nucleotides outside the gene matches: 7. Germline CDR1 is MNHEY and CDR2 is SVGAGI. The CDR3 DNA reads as TGTGCCAGCAGTTACTCGACCGGGGGGGCTCGCGAGCAGTACTTC. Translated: CASSYSTGGAREQYF.

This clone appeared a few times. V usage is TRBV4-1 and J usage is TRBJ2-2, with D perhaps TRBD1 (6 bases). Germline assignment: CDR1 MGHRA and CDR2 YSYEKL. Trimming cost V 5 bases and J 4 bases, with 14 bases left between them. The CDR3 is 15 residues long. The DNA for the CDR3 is TGCGCCAGCAGCACCCACAGGGTAGGCACCGGGGAGCTGTTTTTT. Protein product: CASSTHRVGTGELFF.

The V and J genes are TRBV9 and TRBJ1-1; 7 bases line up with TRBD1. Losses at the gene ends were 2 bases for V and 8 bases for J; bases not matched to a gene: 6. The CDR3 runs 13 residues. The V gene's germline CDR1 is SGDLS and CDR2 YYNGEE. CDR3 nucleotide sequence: TGTGCCAGCAGCGTGGGTACAGGGGTAGAAGCTTTCTTT. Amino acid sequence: CASSVGTGVEAFF.

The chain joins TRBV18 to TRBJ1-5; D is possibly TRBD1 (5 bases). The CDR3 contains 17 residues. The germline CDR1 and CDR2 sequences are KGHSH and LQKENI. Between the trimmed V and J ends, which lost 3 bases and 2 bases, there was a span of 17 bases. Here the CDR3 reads CASSPGRTILGNQPQHF. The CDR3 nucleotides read TGTGCCAGCTCACCGGGACGGACTATTTTGGGCAATCAGCCCCAGCATTTT.

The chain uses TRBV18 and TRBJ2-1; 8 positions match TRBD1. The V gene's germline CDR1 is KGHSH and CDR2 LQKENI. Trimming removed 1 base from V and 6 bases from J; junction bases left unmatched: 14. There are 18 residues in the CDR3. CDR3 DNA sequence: TGTGCCAGCTCACCACTGCAAACGAGGACAGGGATGTTCAATGAGCAGTTCTTC. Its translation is CASSPLQTRTGMFNEQFF.

CDR3 bases: TGTGCCAGCTCACCAGGGGCGGGCAATCAGCCCCAGCATTTT. Protein product: CASSPGAGNQPQHF. The chain uses TRBV18 and TRBJ1-5; a possible D gene is TRBD1 (5 bases). CDR3 size: 14 residues. From germline, CDR1 is KGHSH and CDR2 LQKENI. V dropped 2 bases and J dropped 2 bases, with 7 bases sitting between them.

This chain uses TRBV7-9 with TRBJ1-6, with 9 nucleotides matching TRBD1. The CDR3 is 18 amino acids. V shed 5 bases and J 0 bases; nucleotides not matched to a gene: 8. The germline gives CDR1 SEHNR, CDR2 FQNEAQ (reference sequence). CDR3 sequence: CASSGTGSSSSYNSPLHF. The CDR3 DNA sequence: TGTGCCAGCAGCGGGACAGGGAGTTCTTCCTCCTATAATTCACCCCTCCACTTT.

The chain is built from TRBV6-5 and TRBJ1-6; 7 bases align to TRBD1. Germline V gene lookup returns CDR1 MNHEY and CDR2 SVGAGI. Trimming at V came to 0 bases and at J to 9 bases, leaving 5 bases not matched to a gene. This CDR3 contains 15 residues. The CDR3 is CASSYSGRGTSPLHF. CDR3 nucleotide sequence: TGTGCCAGCAGTTACTCGGGCAGGGGGACTTCACCCCTCCACTTT.

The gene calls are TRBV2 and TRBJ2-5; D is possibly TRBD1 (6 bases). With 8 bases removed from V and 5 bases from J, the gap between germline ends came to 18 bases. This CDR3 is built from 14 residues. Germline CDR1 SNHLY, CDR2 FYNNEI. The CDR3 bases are TGTGCCAGCGCTACAACAGGGCGTCAGGAGACCCAGTACTTC. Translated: CASATTGRQETQYF.